The clone carrying this TCR beta chain was observed a handful of times. Its antigen is unidentified. cDNA synthesis used the whole RNA isolate, giving expressed TCRB sequences. Clones were read by immunoSEQ multiplex PCR, and TCRdb kept only the in-frame ones, dropping some. The table has over 200,000 clones, roughly a tenth seen once. The data derive from a study of beta chain features in type 1 diabetes. Points from the study as a whole: Moderate yet significant TCRB CDR3 shortening was seen in Type 1 diabetes patients in all four CD4+ subsets. Naive, central memory and regulatory TCRB repertoires appeared more similar among patients than healthy donors.

The TCR was taken from a man aged 25-45 years with type 1 diabetes. Input material: naive CD4+ T cells from blood.

This CDR3 reads CASIPTGRTGELFF. DNA of the CDR3: TGTGCCAGTATTCCGACAGGGCGCACCGGGGAGCTGTTTTTT. The V call is TRBV19, the J call TRBJ2-2; 7 bases line up with TRBD1. Trimming removed 7 bases from V and 4 bases from J; junction bases left unmatched: 6. In germline, CDR1 is LNHDA, CDR2 SQIVND (reference sequence). CDR3 size: 14 residues.